The 12 T cell receptor beta chains in this list originate from one sample, sequenced in a study of T-cell memory formation after mild COVID-19. TCRdb recomputed calls from the 5' RACE reads with MiXCR, one row per CDR3 protein. Found here are 450,000 to 700,000 distinct CDR3 sequences, roughly 18% of them singletons; the top ten hold about 11%. Input material: PBMCs or a T cell subset sorted from them (not recorded which). Receptors originate from an adult woman who had mild COVID-19 (a few samples of this study predate the infection). Cell type and time point are not known.

The rearrangement links TRBV7-9 to TRBJ1-4; D ambiguous. Per the germline V gene, CDR1 is SEHNR and CDR2 is FQNEAQ (reference sequence). Trimming stripped 11 bases from V and 8 bases from J, with 15 bases between. CDR3 length: 12 amino acids. In DNA form, the CDR3 reads TGTGCCGTACAAGGTGATCCGGAAAAACTGTTTTTT. Translating gives CAVQGDPEKLFF.

The chain carries TRBV7-9 and TRBJ2-5, with D perhaps matching TRBD1 (6 bases). This CDR3 spans 14 amino acids. V shed 9 bases and J shed 1 base, with 15 bases lying between them. From germline, CDR1 is SEHNR and CDR2 FQNEAQ (reference sequence). The DNA for the CDR3 is TGTGCCAGTAATGATGCGACAGGCCAAGAGACCCAGTACTTC. Residues: CASNDATGQETQYF.

The chain joins TRBV5-1 to TRBJ1-1; perhaps TRBD1 as D (6 bases). The CDR3 totals 14 residues. Trimming removed 4 bases at V and 6 bases at J, with 16 bases between. CDR1 SGHRS and CDR2 YFSETQ come from the germline V gene. This CDR3 is CASSARGAISEAFF. As DNA, the CDR3 is TGCGCCAGCAGCGCCCGGGGGGCGATTTCTGAAGCTTTCTTT.

CDR3 nucleotide sequence: TGTGCCAGCAGCTTAGGGTTCGAGGGACAGGATTATGGCTACACCTTC. Amino acid sequence: CASSLGFEGQDYGYTF. V is TRBV7-9 and J is TRBJ1-2, with 8 bases matching TRBD1. CDR3 length: 16 residues. V shed 1 base and J 5 bases; nucleotides not matched to a gene: 9. CDR1 and CDR2 from the germline V gene are SEHNR and FQNEAQ (reference sequence).

This chain joins TRBV15 and TRBJ1-2, with TRBD1 as a possible D gene (6 bases). CDR3 length: 14 amino acids. V was shortened by 5 bases and J by 6 bases, with 16 bases between the two germline ends. Germline V gene sequence: CDR1 LNHNV, CDR2 YYDKDF (reference sequence). In nucleotides, the CDR3 is TGTGCCACCAGCTTACTACAGGGAGAGGATGGCTACACCTTC. It encodes CATSLLQGEDGYTF.

This chain connects TRBV29-1 to TRBJ2-1, with no clear D. The CDR3 has 14 residues. Trimming cost V 0 bases and J 4 bases, with 10 bases left between them. Germline V CDR1 and CDR2: SQVTM, ANQGSEA. CDR3 nucleotides: TGCAGCGTTGAAGATCGAAGGGTTTACAATGAGCAGTTCTTC. This codes for CSVEDRRVYNEQFF.

This clonotype was seen a few times. The chain recombines TRBV7-9 with TRBJ1-2; 10 bases line up with TRBD1. The germline CDR1 and CDR2 sequences are SEHNR and FQNEAQ (reference sequence). This CDR3 is 16 amino acids long. The V gene end was trimmed by 4 bases and the J gene end by 8 bases; junction bases not matched to a gene: 13. CDR3 amino acids: CASSSSTRQGAWGYTF. DNA of the CDR3: TGTGCCAGCAGCTCCTCCACGAGACAGGGGGCATGGGGCTACACCTTC.

This clonotype was seen a handful of times. The CDR3 here is CASRRGLHDTDTQYF. CDR3 nucleotide sequence: TGTGCCAGCAGAAGGGGACTTCATGACACAGATACGCAGTATTTT. The gene calls are TRBV11-2 and TRBJ2-3, with D possibly TRBD2 on 6 matching bases. Germline assignment: CDR1 SGHAT and CDR2 FQNNGV. Between the trimmed V and J ends, which lost 6 bases and 2 bases, there was a span of 15 bases. CDR3 length equals 15 residues.

Only a few counts were recorded for this clonotype. This chain uses TRBV7-2 with TRBJ2-7; no clear D. The CDR3 totals 13 residues. Looked up from germline, CDR1 is SGHTA and CDR2 is FQGNSA. Trimming took 4 bases from V and 7 from J, leaving 14 bases between them. CDR3 bases: TGTGCCAGCAGCTCGATCGGCGTGGTTGAGCAGTACTTC. Translated: CASSSIGVVEQYF.

This clonotype was counted many times. The V and J genes are TRBV18 and TRBJ1-1; D remains ambiguous. The CDR3 length is 14 residues. The germline V gene has CDR1 KGHSH and CDR2 LQKENI. V was clipped by 3 bases and J by 0 bases, with 8 bases between them. The DNA of the CDR3 is TGTGCCAGCTCACCCAGCATTATGAACACTGAAGCTTTCTTT. Translation gives CASSPSIMNTEAFF.

V is TRBV10-2 and J is TRBJ1-5; no clear D. V gave up 4 bases and J gave up 2 bases, with 6 bases separating them. CDR1 is WSHSY, CDR2 SAAADI, per germline. The CDR3 consists of 13 residues. The CDR3 region is CASSVGRNQPQHF. In DNA, the CDR3 is TGCGCCAGCAGTGTAGGGCGCAATCAGCCCCAGCATTTT.

This rearrangement joins TRBV12-3 or TRBV12-4 to TRBJ2-5; D is uncertain. V lost 7 bases and J lost 2, with 11 bases in between. This CDR3 has 13 residues. CDR3 coding DNA: TGTGCCAGCACCCTTGGCCTTCAAGAGACCCAGTACTTC. It is translated as CASTLGLQETQYF.